The clone carrying this TCR beta chain was counted only a few times. What it binds is unknown. The TCR beta CDR3 regions underwent amplification using RNA transcripts as the source. HTBI primers drove first-round RT-PCR of the TCR CDR3. TCRdb reprocessed the multiplex PCR reads with MiXCR, giving one entry per CDR3 protein. The sample lists approximately 370,000 distinct CDR3 sequences; about 18% were seen once. This sample stems from a study of T cells in Graves' hyperthyroidism and ophthalmopathy. Regarding the study as a whole: In blood, most of the thyroid clonotypes expanded above 0.001 were also present.

Each patient was aged 18 to 65 and had newly diagnosed hyperthyroidism of under 2 months' duration. Sequenced material: blood. The receptor's source is a woman aged 30 to 39 with Graves' hyperthyroidism that later progressed to Graves' ophthalmopathy.

CDR3 sequence: CASSQEFGQLGDTIYF. CDR3 nucleotides: TGTGCCAGCAGCCAAGAATTCGGACAGCTTGGGGACACCATATATTTT. The rearrangement uses TRBV3-1 and TRBJ1-3; D is possibly TRBD1 (6 bases). There are 16 residues in the CDR3. CDR1 is LGHDT and CDR2 is YNNKEL in the germline V gene (reference sequence). Trimming stripped 0 bases from V and 8 bases from J, with 17 bases between.